This T cell receptor (beta chain) was identified during a study of T cells in localized non-small cell lung cancer. Repertoires were generated with immunoSEQ multiplex PCR, while TCRdb's copy carries only in-frame clones and drops some. The sample lists tens of thousands of clones, around 86% occurring once. Germline CDR1 and CDR2: MNHEY and SVGAGI. CDR3 length: 15 amino acids. V was shortened by 0 bases and J by 7 bases, with 16 bases between the two germline ends. The chain uses TRBV6-5 and TRBJ2-7, with no clear D. This specimen was peripheral blood, taken before any cancer treatment. This clonotype was obtained from a male donor older than 55 with stage III squamous cell lung carcinoma. CDR3 amino acids: CASSYSKGAGWEQYF. Written as DNA, the CDR3 is TGTGCCAGCAGTTACTCGAAGGGCGCAGGATGGGAGCAGTACTTC.